One sample yielded the 21 T cell receptor beta chains listed below, sequenced in a study of radiation and T cells in renal cell carcinoma. Only in-frame clones appear in the TCRdb table, and some are missing; sequencing was by immunoSEQ multiplex PCR. The repertoire holds 120,000 to 150,000 clones, around nine tenths seen once, with around 17% in the top ten. This sample's time point: blood 4 weeks post-SBRT, at nephrectomy. Specified treatment: 15 Gy SBRT to primary tumor, nephrectomy 4 weeks later. Sequencing was performed on blood, taken from a patient whose treatment included radiotherapy and nephrectomy. Receptors originate from a woman between 45 and 60 years old with renal cell carcinoma.

Concerning this clone: The sample holds other DNA sequences that translate to the same CDR3. The gene calls are TRBV10-1 and TRBJ1-1; no reliable D call. Germline V gene lookup returns CDR1 WNHNN and CDR2 SYGVQD (reference sequence). The V end was cut by 0 bases, the J end by 1 base, with 3 bases between. The CDR3 is 13 amino acids. The DNA of the CDR3 is TGCGCCAGCAGTGAGTCGGGGAACACTGAAGCTTTCTTT. Translation gives CASSESGNTEAFF.

The sample holds a few counts of this clone. V usage is TRBV28 and J usage is TRBJ2-5; 7 bases line up with TRBD1. Germline V CDR1 and CDR2: MDHEN, SYDVKM. The CDR3 totals 12 residues. With 9 bases clipped from V and 5 bases from J, the junction kept 6 bases outside the gene matches. The CDR3 loop reads CASNRGVETQYF. The CDR3, as DNA: TGTGCCAGTAACAGGGGCGTGGAGACCCAGTACTTC.

J is TRBJ1-6 and V is TRBV7-9; D unresolved. The CDR3 totals 14 residues. The V gene's germline CDR1 is SEHNR and CDR2 FQNEAQ (reference sequence). Trimming stripped 4 bases from V and 7 bases from J, with 11 bases between. Here the CDR3 DNA reads TGTGCCAGCAGCTCCTCCGGACGGAATTCACCCCTCCACTTT. Its translation: CASSSSGRNSPLHF.

The chain is built from TRBV19 and TRBJ2-6, with TRBD1 matching over 7 bases. The CDR3 is made up of 16 amino acids. CDR1 and CDR2 (germline): LNHDA, SQIVND (reference sequence). V shed 5 bases and J 0 bases; nucleotides not matched to a gene: 4. CDR3: CASSPGQSSGANVLTF. CDR3 coding DNA: TGTGCCAGTAGTCCGGGACAGAGCTCTGGGGCCAACGTCCTGACTTTC.

The J gene is TRBJ2-1, the V gene TRBV6-6; a weak D match, TRBD1 (6 bases). The CDR3 extends over 15 amino acids. The V end lost 0 bases, the J end lost 8 bases, and 14 bases lay between the germline ends. The germline V gene encodes CDR1 MNHNY and CDR2 SVGAGI (reference sequence). CDR3 sequence reads: CASSYSNRVVDEQFF. In DNA, the CDR3 is TGTGCCAGCAGTTACTCGAACAGGGTCGTAGATGAGCAGTTCTTC.

The chain recombines TRBV5-1 with TRBJ2-5; D gene uncertain. The CDR3 has 15 residues. Germline assignment: CDR1 SGHRS and CDR2 YFSETQ. V was trimmed by 1 base and J by 6 bases, leaving 16 bases between them. CDR3 protein: CASSLSDNARKTQYF. In DNA form, the CDR3 reads TGCGCCAGCAGCTTGAGTGACAACGCTAGGAAGACCCAGTACTTC. Full variable domain (missing parts from reference TRBV5-1 and TRBJ2-5): KAGVTQTPRYLIKTRGQQVTLSCSPISGHRSVSWYQQTPGQGLQFLFEYFSETQRNKGNFPGRFSGRQFSNSRSEMNVSTLELGDSALYLCASSLSDNARKTQYFGPGTRLLVL.

The rearrangement links TRBV7-5 to TRBJ2-3; no check of the table's D call, TRBD1, against the DNA was made. TRBV7-5 is an annotated pseudogene. This CDR3 comprises 16 residues. The CDR3 loop is CARSAAGGVLKDTQYF. For the CDR3, the DNA is TGTGCCAGAAGCGCGGCAGGGGGCGTATTAAAAGATACGCAGTATTTT.

V gene TRBV7-6 combines with J gene TRBJ2-3, with 9 bases matching TRBD1. CDR3 length equals 14 residues. Germline trimming cut 5 bases from V and 3 bases from J; bases unmatched to any gene: 3. Germline V gene sequence: CDR1 SGHVS, CDR2 FNYEAQ. CDR3 sequence reads: CASSPDRGTDTQYF. The CDR3, as DNA: TGTGCCAGCAGCCCCGACAGGGGGACAGATACGCAGTATTTT.

The chain couples TRBV18 to TRBJ2-7; D might be TRBD1 (6 bases). The V gene lost 6 bases and the J gene lost 2 bases, with 11 bases spanning the gap. Germline CDR1 and CDR2: KGHSH and LQKENI. This CDR3 has 13 residues. The CDR3 coding sequence is TGTGCCAGCTCGAGGGACACTACCTACGAGCAGTACTTC. It yields the protein CASSRDTTYEQYF.

This clone was recorded a few times. The J gene is TRBJ1-1, the V gene TRBV18; 9 positions agree with TRBD1. Unmatched junction bases numbered 3, after V lost 0 bases and J lost 10 bases. The germline CDR1 and CDR2 sequences are KGHSH and LQKENI. The CDR3 spans 13 residues. The CDR3 loop reads CASSPPGQGGAFF. DNA for the CDR3: TGTGCCAGCTCACCACCGGGACAGGGTGGAGCTTTCTTT. The whole variable domain, remainder taken from reference TRBV18 and TRBJ1-1, is NAGVMQNPRHLVRRRGQEARLRCSPMKGHSHVYWYRQLPEEGLKFMVYLQKENIIDESGMPKERFSAEFPKEGPSILRIQQVVRGDSAAYFCASSPPGQGGAFFGQGTRLTVV.

The rearrangement uses TRBV7-2 and TRBJ2-4; 8 nucleotides line up with TRBD2. CDR1 SGHTA and CDR2 FQGNSA come from the germline V gene. Trimming took 0 bases from V and 3 from J; bases not matched to a gene: 16. The CDR3 is 20 residues long. The CDR3 is CASSLAAGGERWRGKNIQYF. CDR3 coding DNA: TGTGCCAGCAGCTTAGCGGCGGGGGGTGAGCGGTGGCGTGGCAAAAACATTCAGTACTTC.

The gene calls are TRBV28 and TRBJ2-2; 7 nucleotides line up with TRBD2. This CDR3 region has 12 residues. V trimming: 8 bases; J trimming: 4 bases; junction bases outside the gene matches: 1. CDR1 and CDR2 (germline): MDHEN, SYDVKM. The CDR3 loop is CASGGGTGELFF. In nucleotides, the CDR3 is TGTGCCAGCGGCGGGGGCACCGGGGAGCTGTTTTTT.

The chain links TRBV4-2 to TRBJ2-3; no clear D gene. Germline lookup yields CDR1 LGHNA and CDR2 YNFKEQ. This CDR3 spans 12 amino acids. Deletions cut 3 bases from V and 0 bases from J, with 1 base between. DNA for the CDR3: TGTGCCAGCAGCCATAGCACAGATACGCAGTATTTT. It specifies CASSHSTDTQYF.

This clone was seen only once. The gene calls are TRBV11-3 and TRBJ2-1; D not resolved. V was pared by 2 bases and J by 5 bases, with 7 bases between. CDR3 length: 13 amino acids. Germline V gives CDR1 SGHNT, CDR2 YENEEA. Here the CDR3 reads CASSLPGHNEQFF. CDR3 coding DNA: TGTGCCAGCAGCTTACCAGGACACAATGAGCAGTTCTTC.

This chain links TRBV4-3 with TRBJ1-1, with 9 bases identical to TRBD1. The CDR3 extends over 18 amino acids. Trimming at V came to 0 bases and at J to 4 bases, leaving 12 bases not matched to a gene. Germline V gene data show CDR1 as LGHNA and CDR2 as YSLEER. The CDR3 bases are TGCGCCAGCAGCCAAGACCCCGGGGGACAGGGATTCGGCACTGAAGCTTTCTTT. This gives the protein CASSQDPGGQGFGTEAFF.

The table lists this clone with a count of one. The chain couples TRBV18 to TRBJ1-4, with D perhaps matching TRBD1 (6 bases). The CDR3 contains 15 residues. With 3 bases removed from V and 4 bases from J, the gap between germline ends came to 12 bases. Germline lookup yields CDR1 KGHSH and CDR2 LQKENI. The CDR3 region has the DNA TGTGCCAGCTCACCGCGACAGGCGCTTAATGAAAAACTGTTTTTT. It translates to CASSPRQALNEKLFF.

J is TRBJ1-2 and V is TRBV29-1; TRBD1 agrees at 10 bases. This CDR3 contains 12 residues. Trimming at V came to 6 bases and at J to 4 bases, leaving 2 bases not matched to a gene. Looked up from germline, CDR1 is SQVTM and CDR2 is ANQGSEA. CDR3 bases: TGCAGCGTCGGGACAGGGGCCTATGGCTACACCTTC. Translating gives CSVGTGAYGYTF. Full variable domain (remainder filled in from reference TRBV29-1 and TRBJ1-2): SAVISQKPSRDICQRGTSLTIQCQVDSQVTMMFWYRQQPGQSLTLIATANQGSEATYESGFVIDKFPISRPNLTFSTLTVSNMSPEDSSIYLCSVGTGAYGYTFGSGTRLTVV.

The chain uses TRBV19 and TRBJ1-5; 10 bases align to TRBD1. Trimming took 6 bases from V and 6 from J; bases not matched to a gene: 8. The CDR3 has 15 amino acids. CDR1 and CDR2 from the germline V gene are LNHDA and SQIVND (reference sequence). The CDR3, as DNA: TGTGCCAGTAGAGGGACAGGGGAAGTTATTCAGCCCCAGCATTTT. This encodes CASRGTGEVIQPQHF.

This clone was detected only a few times. V is TRBV7-2 and J is TRBJ1-5; no clear D. The CDR3 runs to 14 residues. Germline CDR1 and CDR2: SGHTA and FQGNSA. V lost 5 bases and J lost 2, with 10 bases in between. The CDR3 DNA reads TGTGCCAGCAGCCTGCTAATGGGCAATCAGCCCCAGCATTTT. It specifies CASSLLMGNQPQHF.

The chain uses TRBV6-6 and TRBJ1-4; tentatively, D is TRBD1 (6 bases). The CDR3 is 14 residues long. The germline V gene has CDR1 MNHNY and CDR2 SVGAGI (reference sequence). V lost 5 bases and J lost 7, with 14 bases in between. The DNA of the CDR3 is TGTGCCAGCAGTCCACTTGGGGGCGTTGAAAAACTGTTTTTT. Residues: CASSPLGGVEKLFF.

The table lists this clone with a few counts. V gene TRBV11-2 combines with J gene TRBJ2-7; 7 positions agree with TRBD2. Trimming cost V 1 base and J 2 bases; bases outside gene matches: 5. This CDR3 spans 15 amino acids. Germline-derived CDR1 and CDR2 are SGHAT and FQNNGV. CDR3 sequence reads: CASSLATRGTYEQYF. Written as DNA, the CDR3 is TGTGCCAGCAGCTTAGCTACGCGGGGGACCTACGAGCAGTACTTC.